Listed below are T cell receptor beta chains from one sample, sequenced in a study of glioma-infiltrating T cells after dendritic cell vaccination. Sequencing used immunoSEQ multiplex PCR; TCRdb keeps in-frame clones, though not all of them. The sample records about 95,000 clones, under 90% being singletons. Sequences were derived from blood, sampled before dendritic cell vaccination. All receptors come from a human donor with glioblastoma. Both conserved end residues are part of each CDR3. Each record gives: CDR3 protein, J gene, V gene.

CASSSQGYEQYF	TRBJ2-7	TRBV11-2
CASSLFTRERLADTQYF	TRBJ2-3	TRBV7-2
CASSFRSGVETQYF	TRBJ2-5	TRBV7-2
CASSPGQVQETQYF	TRBJ2-5	TRBV18
CASSLSGTPYNEQFF	TRBJ2-1	TRBV27
CASNSGGGLETQYF	TRBJ2-5	TRBV11-3
CAWDTSGNTIYF	TRBJ1-3	TRBV30
CASRTGRFEAFF	TRBJ1-1	TRBV28
CASSLVGLNTEAFF	TRBJ1-1	TRBV5-1
CSAPARVSTDTQYF	TRBJ2-3	TRBV29-1
CASSPDSGSADTQYF	TRBJ2-3	TRBV4-1
CASSRTGLSGNTIYF	TRBJ1-3	TRBV7-9
CASSLAPNSGPYEQYF	TRBJ2-7	TRBV7-2
CASSLGRVSGNEQFF	TRBJ2-1	TRBV5-4
CASTPDRSYEQYF	-	TRBV25-1
CASSFGLAKYNEQFF	TRBJ2-1	TRBV7-7